The source of this TCR beta chain is a study of shared clonotypes between healthy human individuals. Findings of the study overall: Roughly 5% of naive CD4 clonotypes were shared across four donors.

TCRdb's copy holds only in-frame clones and misses some; the assay was immunoSEQ multiplex PCR. This table has around 2.5 million clones, approximately 93% appearing once. On this clone: What it binds is not known.

The TCR comes from a man between 18 and 29 years old in good health. Some clones in this sample may be carry-over from other donors' samples. Sequenced material: naive CD4+ T cells from PBMCs. The subset: CD45RA+ positively selected.

CDR3 in amino acids: CSVLGGSYEQYF. CDR3 nucleotides: TGCAGCGTCCTTGGTGGCTCCTACGAGCAGTACTTC. The V gene is TRBV29-1, the J gene TRBJ2-7; D gene ambiguous. Trimming shortened V by 6 bases and J by 0 bases, and 9 bases separated the two germline ends. The CDR3 consists of 12 residues. Germline V gene lookup returns CDR1 SQVTM and CDR2 ANQGSEA.